This T cell receptor (beta chain) was identified during a study of blood T cell repertoires in COVID-19. Clones were read by immunoSEQ multiplex PCR, and TCRdb kept only the in-frame ones, dropping some. The sample lists some 400,000 clones; approximately 91% were seen once. CDR1 is SGHNT, CDR2 YYREEE, per germline (reference sequence). The CDR3 has 15 residues. Trimming removed 5 bases at V and 5 bases at J, with 16 bases between. This sequence joins TRBV5-4 and TRBJ1-4; no firm D call. The sample taken for sequencing was PBMCs or T cells enriched from blood (not recorded which). The TCR originated in a woman between 35 and 50 years old who had been exposed to COVID-19. The CDR3 DNA reads as TGTGCCAGCAGTAAAGGCGGACTGTCGAATGAAAAACTGTTTTTT. Protein sequence: CASSKGGLSNEKLFF.